These 21 T cell receptor beta chains were all obtained from the same sample, sequenced in a study of blood T cell repertoires in COVID-19 (TCRdb year 2020). Libraries were prepared through the immunoSEQ multiplex PCR assay. TCRdb holds this immuneACCESS table with in-frame rearrangements only. Some clones are missing; in checked studies, unresolved V genes explain under half, and the rest has no known cause. In all, the sample holds approximately 58,000 clones, and 65% to 90% of those were seen once. The ten biggest clones cover about 6% of the sample. The sequenced sample was peripheral blood. All receptors derive from a woman aged 55-70 years with acute or convalescent COVID-19.

This chain connects TRBV27 to TRBJ2-7; TRBD1 aligns across 8 bases. The CDR3 contains 15 residues. V dropped 4 bases and J dropped 2; count of bases not matched to a gene: 7. Germline CDR1 and CDR2: MNHEY and SMNVEV (reference sequence). The CDR3 coding sequence is TGTGCCAGCAGTTCCCGGGACAGGCCGCCCTACGAGCAGTACTTC. This encodes CASSSRDRPPYEQYF.

The CDR3 DNA sequence: TGTGCCAGCAGCCCGAGACTAGCGGGGGGGTTAAATGAGCAGTTCTTC. Its protein is CASSPRLAGGLNEQFF. The chain links TRBV9 to TRBJ2-1; 14 nucleotides agree with TRBD2. The CDR3 consists of 16 residues. Germline V gene lookup returns CDR1 SGDLS and CDR2 YYNGEE. After removal of 4 bases from V and 7 bases from J, the junction contained 7 bases not matched to a gene.

V usage is TRBV7-3 and J usage is TRBJ1-1; no definite D call. The germline V gene encodes CDR1 SGHTA and CDR2 FQGTGA. Trimming shortened V by 4 bases and J by 0 bases, and 6 bases separated the two germline ends. The CDR3 contains 13 residues. The CDR3 protein is CASSSDMNTEAFF. The CDR3 DNA follows: TGTGCCAGCAGCTCAGATATGAACACTGAAGCTTTCTTT.

V is TRBV29-1 and J is TRBJ2-2; 9 positions agree with TRBD1. CDR1 is SQVTM, CDR2 ANQGSEA, per germline. V shed 7 bases and J 0 bases; nucleotides not matched to a gene: 3. The CDR3 covers 14 residues. The CDR3 reads CSGRQGANTGELFF. CDR3 DNA: TGCAGCGGACGACAGGGGGCGAACACCGGGGAGCTGTTTTTT.

The J gene is TRBJ2-7, the V gene TRBV30; D perhaps matches TRBD1 (5 bases). The CDR3 has 12 amino acids. Trimming shortened V by 1 base and J by 6 bases, and 10 bases separated the two germline ends. CDR1 GTSNPN and CDR2 SVGIG come from the germline V gene (reference sequence). Here the CDR3 reads CAWSEIGAEQYF. CDR3 sequence (DNA): TGTGCCTGGAGTGAAATAGGGGCCGAGCAGTACTTC.

V usage is TRBV5-1 and J usage is TRBJ2-3; 9 nucleotides line up with TRBD2. V shed 1 base and J 3 bases; nucleotides not matched to a gene: 6. In germline, CDR1 is SGHRS, CDR2 YFSETQ. This CDR3 spans 16 amino acids. CDR3 DNA sequence: TGCGCCAGCAGCTTGCCGCAAGCGGGGGGAACAGATACGCAGTATTTT. Protein: CASSLPQAGGTDTQYF.

This rearrangement joins TRBV12-2 to TRBJ1-6; the table's D gene call, TRBD1, was not cross checked with the DNA. TRBV12-2 is a listed pseudogene. The CDR3 sequence is 16 residues long. CDR3 in DNA: TGTGCAAGTCGTCGACAGGGATTCTCCTATAATTCACCCCTCCACTTT. Translation gives CASRRQGFSYNSPLHF.

The CDR3 bases are TGTGCCAGCAGCGGGGCCGGATACTCTGGGGCCAACGTCCTGACTTTC. Translation: CASSGAGYSGANVLTF. The chain combines TRBV5-6 with TRBJ2-6; a weak D match, TRBD1 (5 bases). The CDR3 extends over 16 amino acids. V dropped 4 bases and J dropped 0 bases, with 11 bases sitting between them. Germline assignment: CDR1 SGHDT and CDR2 YYEEEE.

The chain recombines TRBV5-6 with TRBJ2-7; 7 nucleotides match TRBD1. The V segment lost 6 bases and the J segment 4 bases; nucleotides outside the gene matches: 7. The CDR3 spans 13 residues. Per germline, CDR1 SGHDT and CDR2 YYEEEE. CDR3 coding DNA: TGTGCCAGCAACTATGGACAGGCTTACGAGCAGTACTTC. It codes for CASNYGQAYEQYF.

The rearrangement links TRBV4-1 to TRBJ2-3; a possible D gene is TRBD2 (6 bases). The CDR3 is 16 amino acids. The ends were cut back, 2 bases at V and 3 bases at J, with 15 bases in the middle. The germline V gene encodes CDR1 MGHRA and CDR2 YSYEKL. DNA of the CDR3: TGCGCCAGCAGCCAACTCGGGACTGGGGGAACAGATACGCAGTATTTT. Translated, it gives CASSQLGTGGTDTQYF.

This clone was seen a single time. The genes are TRBV5-1 and TRBJ2-1; TRBD1 agrees at 11 bases. The germline gives CDR1 SGHRS, CDR2 YFSETQ. CDR3 length equals 14 residues. The J segment lost 9 bases and the V segment lost 7 bases, leaving 9 bases of the junction unmatched. Written as DNA, the CDR3 is TGCGCCAGCTGTATTTCCGGGACAGGGGGTGAGCAGTTCTTC. It codes for CASCISGTGGEQFF. Combining the CDR3 with reference TRBV5-1 and TRBJ2-1 gives the whole variable domain KAGVTQTPRYLIKTRGQQVTLSCSPISGHRSVSWYQQTPGQGLQFLFEYFSETQRNKGNFPGRFSGRQFSNSRSEMNVSTLELGDSALYLCASCISGTGGEQFFGPGTRLTVL.

V is TRBV19 and J is TRBJ2-1; 8 positions match TRBD1. Looked up from germline, CDR1 is LNHDA and CDR2 is SQIVND (reference sequence). The CDR3 sequence is 14 residues long. The V segment lost 3 bases and the J segment 6 bases; nucleotides outside the gene matches: 4. Here the CDR3 reads CASSIWGQVNEQFF. CDR3 coding DNA: TGTGCCAGTAGTATCTGGGGACAGGTCAATGAGCAGTTCTTC.

This clone was found a few times. The rearrangement uses TRBV15 and TRBJ1-4, with D possibly being TRBD1 (6 bases). The CDR3 is 16 amino acids. Germline-derived CDR1 and CDR2 are LNHNV and YYDKDF (reference sequence). Trimming took 0 bases from V and 5 from J, leaving 13 bases between them. The CDR3 spells CATSRDWPGVNEKLFF. DNA of the CDR3: TGTGCCACCAGCAGAGATTGGCCAGGGGTAAATGAAAAACTGTTTTTT.

The rearrangement uses TRBV2 and TRBJ2-3, with a weak D call TRBD1 (5 bases). The V gene's germline CDR1 is SNHLY and CDR2 FYNNEI. The V end was cut by 8 bases, the J end by 1 base, with 10 bases between. This CDR3 comprises 13 residues. The CDR3 spells CASLKGGTDTQYF. Here the CDR3 DNA reads TGTGCCAGCCTAAAAGGGGGCACAGATACGCAGTATTTT.

V is TRBV29-1 and J is TRBJ1-2; the match to TRBD1 covers 7 bases. CDR3 length equals 13 residues. J was trimmed by 2 bases and V by 3 bases; bases with no gene match: 3. Germline values: CDR1 SQVTM, CDR2 ANQGSEA. This chain's CDR3 is CSVETGLNYGYTF. For the CDR3, the DNA is TGCAGCGTTGAGACAGGGTTGAACTATGGCTACACCTTC.

The chain employs TRBV5-1 and TRBJ2-7, with TRBD1 matching 10 bases. V dropped 4 bases and J dropped 4; count of bases not matched to a gene: 5. The CDR3 totals 14 residues. Per germline, CDR1 SGHRS and CDR2 YFSETQ. CDR3 amino acids: CASSHGTGEYEQYF. CDR3 nucleotide sequence: TGCGCCAGCAGCCACGGGACAGGGGAATACGAGCAGTACTTC.

The V call is TRBV24-1, the J call TRBJ1-2, with 10 bases identical to TRBD1. With V trimmed by 3 bases and J by 4 bases, 4 bases remained unmatched. CDR3 length: 15 amino acids. Germline V gives CDR1 KGHDR, CDR2 SFDVKD. The CDR3 here is CATSDGTGAFYGYTF. The CDR3 nucleotides read TGTGCCACCAGTGATGGGACAGGGGCTTTCTATGGCTACACCTTC.

The chain employs TRBV28 and TRBJ1-5; 8 bases match TRBD1. Germline trimming cut 8 bases from V and 3 bases from J; bases unmatched to any gene: 9. The CDR3 totals 15 residues. Per germline, CDR1 MDHEN and CDR2 SYDVKM. CDR3 sequence: CASCQGAGNNQPQHF. In nucleotides, the CDR3 is TGTGCCAGCTGTCAGGGGGCCGGGAACAATCAGCCCCAGCATTTT.

Here the CDR3 DNA reads TGTGCCTGGAAACGGCCGGACAGGGCGAACACTGAAGCTTTCTTT. Amino acid sequence: CAWKRPDRANTEAFF. This sequence joins TRBV30 and TRBJ1-1; 8 nucleotides match TRBD1. Losses at the gene ends were 4 bases for V and 1 base for J; bases not matched to a gene: 8. The CDR3 has 15 residues. From germline, CDR1 is GTSNPN and CDR2 SVGIG (reference sequence).

The chain uses TRBV12-3 or TRBV12-4 and TRBJ1-3, with D tentatively TRBD1 (5 bases). With 5 bases removed from V and 0 bases from J, the gap between germline ends came to 5 bases. The length of the CDR3 is 13 residues. DNA for the CDR3: TGTGCCAGCAGTGACAGCTCTGGAAACACCATATATTTT. Amino acid sequence: CASSDSSGNTIYF.

The genes are TRBV7-9 and TRBJ1-2; 7 positions agree with TRBD1. The V segment lost 4 bases and the J segment 8 bases; nucleotides outside the gene matches: 7. CDR3 size: 13 residues. Germline assignment: CDR1 SEHNR and CDR2 FQNEAQ (reference sequence). CDR3 residues: CASSSPGQSGYTF. In DNA form, the CDR3 reads TGTGCCAGCAGCTCGCCGGGACAGAGCGGCTACACCTTC.